The next 2 T cell receptor beta chains were all read from a single sample in a study of cytomegalovirus exposure and HLA in healthy donors. The PCR ran on 60 Vbeta and 13 Jbeta primers. Produced via immunoSEQ multiplex PCR; TCRdb's table is partial and in-frame only. The table includes fewer than 150,000 clones, about 78% detected once. Sequenced input: PBMCs. All receptors come from a middle-aged man in good health and CMV-seropositive.

The V and J genes are TRBV18 and TRBJ2-7; D remains unclear. This CDR3 has 15 amino acids. From germline, CDR1 is KGHSH and CDR2 LQKENI. Trimming took 3 bases from V and 4 from J, leaving 16 bases between them. CDR3 nucleotides: TGTGCCAGCTCACCTCGACACATTTCTCGGTACGAGCAGTACTTC. This codes for CASSPRHISRYEQYF.

The genes are TRBV5-5 and TRBJ1-4, with a tentative D call TRBD1 (5 bases). The germline V and J ends were trimmed by 0 bases and 7 bases, with 13 bases remaining between them. The germline V gene encodes CDR1 SGHKS and CDR2 YYEKEE (reference sequence). This CDR3 spans 15 amino acids. The DNA of the CDR3 is TGTGCCAGCAGCTTGGCCCTCGGTACAGGTGAAAAACTGTTTTTT. Its translation: CASSLALGTGEKLFF.